This T cell receptor beta chain was sequenced during a study of T-cell memory formation after mild COVID-19. This clonotype was seen only a few times. CDR3 length equals 19 residues. The germline V gene has CDR1 SGHRS and CDR2 YFSETQ. The J segment lost 3 bases and the V segment lost 4 bases, leaving 12 bases of the junction unmatched. TCRdb ran MiXCR on the 5' RACE reads and lists one entry per CDR3 protein. The sample records roughly 600,000 distinct CDR3 sequences, approximately 19% being singletons. The chain combines TRBV5-1 with TRBJ2-3; 15 nucleotides line up with TRBD2. This receptor was obtained from an adult woman who had mild COVID-19 (a few samples of this study predate the infection). Cell type and time point are not known. Material: PBMCs or a T cell subset sorted from them (not recorded which). CDR3 nucleotide sequence: TGCGCCAGCAGCCTACGAGGACTAGCGGGAGGGCCGGATACAGATACGCAGTATTTT. It encodes CASSLRGLAGGPDTDTQYF.